A single sample gave rise to the 17 T cell receptor beta chains below, sequenced in a study of cytomegalovirus exposure and HLA in healthy donors. Method: immunoSEQ multiplex PCR; TCRdb's copy keeps in-frame clones and lacks some. The table lists 200,000 to 300,000 clones, 75% to 90% of them singletons, with 0.95% to 1.5% in the top ten. The source material was PBMCs. The receptors were gathered from a woman in her 30s in good health and CMV-seropositive.

The V and J genes are TRBV5-4 and TRBJ2-1; possible D gene TRBD1, 5 bases. The CDR3 is 14 residues long. V was clipped by 10 bases and J by 0 bases, with 14 bases between them. Looked up from germline, CDR1 is SGHNT and CDR2 is YYREEE (reference sequence). The DNA for the CDR3 is TGTGCCGCAAGCCAGGGTAGCTCCTACAATGAGCAGTTCTTC. Residues: CAASQGSSYNEQFF.

The J gene is TRBJ1-2, the V gene TRBV13, with 8 bases lining up with TRBD1. Germline CDR1 and CDR2: PRHDT and FYEKMQ (reference sequence). CDR3 length: 14 amino acids. Losses at the gene ends were 3 bases for V and 4 bases for J; bases not matched to a gene: 4. CDR3 protein: CASSLRQGSYGYTF. The CDR3, as DNA: TGTGCCAGCAGCTTGCGACAGGGGAGCTATGGCTACACCTTC.

The rearrangement uses TRBV30 and TRBJ2-7, with D perhaps matching TRBD2 (5 bases). Between the trimmed V and J ends, which lost 0 bases and 3 bases, there was a span of 21 bases. Germline CDR1 and CDR2: GTSNPN and SVGIG (reference sequence). This CDR3 is built from 17 residues. The CDR3 DNA sequence: TGTGCCTGGAGTGTACCGACTAATAACCCTTATTTCTACGAGCAGTACTTC. Residues: CAWSVPTNNPYFYEQYF. The whole variable domain, remainder taken from reference TRBV30 and TRBJ2-7, is SQTIHQWPATLVQPVGSPLSLECTVEGTSNPNLYWYRQAAGRGLQLLFYSVGIGQISSEVPQNLSASRPQDRQFILSSKKLLLSDSGFYLCAWSVPTNNPYFYEQYFGPGTRLTVT.

The J gene is TRBJ2-2, the V gene TRBV29-1; weak D call: TRBD1 (5 bases). V lost 7 bases, J lost 4 bases, and 10 bases lay in between. Germline V CDR1 and CDR2: SQVTM, ANQGSEA. The CDR3 is 12 residues long. The CDR3 sequence: CSGAGFTGELFF. In nucleotides, the CDR3 is TGCAGCGGAGCAGGGTTCACCGGGGAGCTGTTTTTT.

This chain connects TRBV28 to TRBJ2-5; TRBD2 agrees at 8 bases. Germline V CDR1 and CDR2: MDHEN, SYDVKM. CDR3 length: 16 residues. J lost 0 bases, V lost 6 bases, and 9 bases had no gene match. CDR3 residues: CASRIVAGSYQETQYF. DNA of the CDR3: TGTGCCAGCAGAATCGTAGCGGGAAGTTACCAAGAGACCCAGTACTTC.

The chain uses TRBV2 and TRBJ1-2, with 7 bases lining up with TRBD1. The V and J ends lost 5 bases and 7 bases, in that order; junction bases with no gene match: 7. The germline V gene encodes CDR1 SNHLY and CDR2 FYNNEI. There are 13 residues in the CDR3. The CDR3 loop reads CASSPYRGGGYTF. DNA for the CDR3: TGTGCCAGCAGTCCCTACAGGGGTGGTGGCTACACCTTC.

In the case of this clone: Other DNA sequences within the sample encode an identical CDR3. This chain links TRBV27 with TRBJ1-5, with unresolved D. This CDR3 is built from 14 residues. Deletions cut 2 bases from V and 0 bases from J, with 5 bases between. The germline CDR1 and CDR2 sequences are MNHEY and SMNVEV (reference sequence). CDR3 nucleotide sequence: TGTGCCAGCAGTTTAGCGGGTAGCAATCAGCCCCAGCATTTT. It encodes CASSLAGSNQPQHF.

The chain is built from TRBV2 and TRBJ2-1, with TRBD2 matching over 14 bases. J lost 2 bases, V lost 5 bases, and 8 bases had no gene match. CDR3 length: 18 residues. The germline CDR1 and CDR2 sequences are SNHLY and FYNNEI. The CDR3 bases are TGTGCCAGCAGTCCCAGACTAGCGGGAGGGTACACCTACAATGAGCAGTTCTTC. This encodes CASSPRLAGGYTYNEQFF.

The chain carries TRBV5-6 and TRBJ2-7; no clear D gene. The CDR3 loop spans 13 amino acids. V lost 4 bases, J lost 4 bases, and 12 bases lay in between. Germline CDR1 is SGHDT and CDR2 is YYEEEE. CDR3 in amino acids: CASSIRNNYEQYF. CDR3 DNA sequence: TGTGCCAGCAGCATACGCAACAATTACGAGCAGTACTTC. Combining the CDR3 with reference TRBV5-6 and TRBJ2-7 gives the whole variable domain DAGVTQSPTHLIKTRGQQVTLRCSPKSGHDTVSWYQQALGQGPQFIFQYYEEEERQRGNFPDRFSGHQFPNYSSELNVNALLLGDSALYLCASSIRNNYEQYFGPGTRLTVT.

CDR3 nucleotide sequence: TGTGCCAGCAGCCCCGGGGAAAGGGCAGCTGGGGCCAACGTCCTGACTTTC. Protein product: CASSPGERAAGANVLTF. The chain couples TRBV5-4 to TRBJ2-6; D possibly corresponds to TRBD2 (5 bases). V lost 4 bases and J 2 bases, leaving 16 bases between the germline ends. CDR3 length: 17 residues. Germline lookup yields CDR1 SGHNT and CDR2 YYREEE (reference sequence).

The genes are TRBV6-6 and TRBJ2-7; D call uncertain. The ends were cut back, 1 base at V and 2 bases at J, with 12 bases in the middle. Germline CDR1 and CDR2: MNHNY and SVGAGI (reference sequence). This CDR3 has 15 residues. The CDR3: CASSYLPGQAYEQYF. In DNA, the CDR3 is TGTGCCAGCAGTTACTTGCCAGGCCAAGCCTACGAGCAGTACTTC.

The V and J genes are TRBV15 and TRBJ2-7; the D gene is possibly TRBD1 (5 bases). This CDR3 contains 15 residues. Germline V gene data show CDR1 as LNHNV and CDR2 as YYDKDF (reference sequence). Deletions cut 0 bases from V and 1 base from J, with 10 bases between. Here the CDR3 DNA reads TGTGCCACCAGCAGAGAAAGGGGAAATTCCTACGAGCAGTACTTC. Translated: CATSRERGNSYEQYF. Using reference TRBV15 and TRBJ2-7 for the parts outside the CDR3, the full variable domain is DAMVIQNPRYQVTQFGKPVTLSCSQTLNHNVMYWYQQKSSQAPKLLFHYYDKDFNNEADTPDNFQSRRPNTSFCFLDIRSPGLGDTAMYLCATSRERGNSYEQYFGPGTRLTVT.

In its sample, this clone was seen a few times. The V call is TRBV5-1, the J call TRBJ2-7, with a weak D call TRBD1 (6 bases). The V gene lost 7 bases and the J gene lost 5 bases, with 16 bases spanning the gap. The CDR3 is 13 amino acids. Germline loops: CDR1 SGHRS, CDR2 YFSETQ. The CDR3 spells CASSGQVVDEQYF. Here the CDR3 DNA reads TGCGCCAGCTCGGGACAAGTAGTTGACGAGCAGTACTTC.

The CDR3 bases are TGTGCCAGCAGCTCCGGACTAGTTTATAGCGATGAGCAGTTCTTC. Its translation is CASSSGLVYSDEQFF. The V gene is TRBV7-3, the J gene TRBJ2-1; 7 bases map to TRBD2. Germline V gene sequence: CDR1 SGHTA, CDR2 FQGTGA. This CDR3 region has 15 residues. V lost 4 bases and J lost 8; bases outside the gene matches: 11.

V and J are TRBV13 and TRBJ2-5; 10 nucleotides line up with TRBD2. After removal of 2 bases from V and 5 bases from J, the junction contained 5 bases not matched to a gene. The CDR3 runs 15 residues. Germline loops: CDR1 PRHDT, CDR2 FYEKMQ (reference sequence). DNA for the CDR3: TGTGCCAGCAGCTTATCAGCGGGAGGGCCGGAGACCCAGTACTTC. Translation gives CASSLSAGGPETQYF.

The chain joins TRBV5-5 to TRBJ2-5; the match to TRBD2 covers 7 bases. The germline CDR1 and CDR2 sequences are SGHKS and YYEKEE (reference sequence). V gave up 0 bases and J gave up 5 bases; unmatched junction bases: 4. CDR3 size: 14 residues. CDR3 residues: CASSLDGRRETQYF. CDR3 sequence (DNA): TGTGCCAGCAGCTTGGACGGGAGGAGGGAGACCCAGTACTTC. Looking up the rest from reference TRBV5-5 and TRBJ2-5 gives the full variable domain: DAGVTQSPTHLIKTRGQQVTLRCSPISGHKSVSWYQQVLGQGPQFIFQYYEKEERGRGNFPDRFSARQFPNYSSELNVNALLLGDSALYLCASSLDGRRETQYFGPGTRLLVL.

The CDR3 sequence is CASSQGGQSSSYEQYF. The CDR3 region has the DNA TGCGCCAGCAGCCAAGGGGGACAGTCCAGCTCCTACGAGCAGTACTTC. The rearrangement uses TRBV4-1 and TRBJ2-7; 7 positions agree with TRBD1. This CDR3 region has 16 residues. CDR1 is MGHRA and CDR2 is YSYEKL in the germline V gene. With 1 base clipped from V and 0 bases from J, the junction kept 6 bases outside the gene matches.